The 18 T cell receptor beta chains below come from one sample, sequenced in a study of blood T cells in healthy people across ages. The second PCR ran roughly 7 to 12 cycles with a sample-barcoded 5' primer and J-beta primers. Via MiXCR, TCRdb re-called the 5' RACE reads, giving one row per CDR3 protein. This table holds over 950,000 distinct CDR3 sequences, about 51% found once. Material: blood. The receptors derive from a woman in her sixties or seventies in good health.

The CDR3 protein is CASSQLWGPRKSRGEQFF. DNA of the CDR3: TGTGCCAGCAGCCAACTCTGGGGGCCGCGAAAGTCGCGAGGCGAGCAGTTCTTC. The V and J genes are TRBV11-2 and TRBJ2-1, with a weak D call TRBD1 (6 bases). The CDR3 has 18 residues. Trimming pared 5 bases from V and 10 bases from J, leaving 30 bases between. In germline, CDR1 is SGHAT, CDR2 FQNNGV.

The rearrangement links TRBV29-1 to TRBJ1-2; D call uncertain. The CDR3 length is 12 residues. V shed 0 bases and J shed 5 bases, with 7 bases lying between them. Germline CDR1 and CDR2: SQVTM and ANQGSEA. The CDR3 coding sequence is TGCAGCGTTGAAGATTTGGAATATGGCTACACCTTC. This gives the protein CSVEDLEYGYTF.

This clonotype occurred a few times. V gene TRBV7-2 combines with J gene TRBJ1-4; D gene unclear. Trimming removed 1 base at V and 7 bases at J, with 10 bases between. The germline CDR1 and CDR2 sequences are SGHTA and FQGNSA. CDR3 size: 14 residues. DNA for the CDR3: TGTGCCAGCAGCTTAGGAGGGTATGGTGAAAAACTGTTTTTT. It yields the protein CASSLGGYGEKLFF.

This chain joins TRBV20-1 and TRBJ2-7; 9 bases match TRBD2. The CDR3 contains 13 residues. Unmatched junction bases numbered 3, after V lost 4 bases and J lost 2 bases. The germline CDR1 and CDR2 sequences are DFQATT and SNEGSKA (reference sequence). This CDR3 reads CSATTSGTYEQYF. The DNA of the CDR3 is TGCAGTGCTACGACTAGCGGAACCTACGAGCAGTACTTC.

The CDR3 DNA follows: TGCGCCAGCAGCCACCCGGACAGGGTAAACACTGAAGCTTTCTTT. Its translation: CASSHPDRVNTEAFF. The chain uses TRBV4-1 and TRBJ1-1; 8 nucleotides agree with TRBD1. Germline CDR1 is MGHRA and CDR2 is YSYEKL. The CDR3 covers 15 residues. J was trimmed by 2 bases and V by 3 bases; bases with no gene match: 5.

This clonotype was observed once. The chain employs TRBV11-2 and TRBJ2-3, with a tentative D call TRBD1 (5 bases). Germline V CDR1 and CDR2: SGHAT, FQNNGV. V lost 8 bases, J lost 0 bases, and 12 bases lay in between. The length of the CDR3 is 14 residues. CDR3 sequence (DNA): TGTGCCAGCTGTGAGACAGCTAGCACAGATACGCAGTATTTT. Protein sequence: CASCETASTDTQYF.

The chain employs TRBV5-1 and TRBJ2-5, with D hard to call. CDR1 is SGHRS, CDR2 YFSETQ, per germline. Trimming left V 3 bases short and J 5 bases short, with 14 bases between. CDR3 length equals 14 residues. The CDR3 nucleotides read TGCGCCAGCAGCTCTGACCTGGGCAGGGAGACCCAGTACTTC. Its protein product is CASSSDLGRETQYF.

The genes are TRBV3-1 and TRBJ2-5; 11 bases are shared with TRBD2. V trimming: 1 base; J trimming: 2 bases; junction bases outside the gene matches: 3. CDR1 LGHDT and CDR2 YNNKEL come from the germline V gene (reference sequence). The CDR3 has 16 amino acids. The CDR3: CASSQARLAGQETQYF. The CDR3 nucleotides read TGTGCCAGCAGCCAAGCCAGACTAGCGGGACAAGAGACCCAGTACTTC.

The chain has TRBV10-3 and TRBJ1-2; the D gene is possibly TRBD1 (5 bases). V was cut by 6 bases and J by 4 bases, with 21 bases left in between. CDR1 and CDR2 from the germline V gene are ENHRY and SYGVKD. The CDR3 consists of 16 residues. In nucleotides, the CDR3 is TGTGCCATCAGGGACCATAAAGACCTCGGGGGCTATGGCTACACCTTC. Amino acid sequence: CAIRDHKDLGGYGYTF.

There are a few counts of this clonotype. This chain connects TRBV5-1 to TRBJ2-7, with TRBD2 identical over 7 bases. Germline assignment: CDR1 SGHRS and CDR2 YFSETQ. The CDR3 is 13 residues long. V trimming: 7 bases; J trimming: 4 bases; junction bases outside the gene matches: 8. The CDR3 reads CASGGGSGYEQYF. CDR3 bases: TGCGCCAGCGGCGGCGGGAGTGGTTACGAGCAGTACTTC. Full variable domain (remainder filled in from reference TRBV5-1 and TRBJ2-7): KAGVTQTPRYLIKTRGQQVTLSCSPISGHRSVSWYQQTPGQGLQFLFEYFSETQRNKGNFPGRFSGRQFSNSRSEMNVSTLELGDSALYLCASGGGSGYEQYFGPGTRLTVT.

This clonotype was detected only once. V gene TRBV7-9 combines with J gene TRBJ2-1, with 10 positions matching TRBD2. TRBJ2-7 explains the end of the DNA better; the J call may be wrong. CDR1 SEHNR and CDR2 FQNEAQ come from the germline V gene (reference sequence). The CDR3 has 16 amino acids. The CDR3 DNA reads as TGTGCCAGCAGCTTAGAAGCGGGAGGGTCCTACAATGAGCAGTACTTC. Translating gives CASSLEAGGSYNEQYF.

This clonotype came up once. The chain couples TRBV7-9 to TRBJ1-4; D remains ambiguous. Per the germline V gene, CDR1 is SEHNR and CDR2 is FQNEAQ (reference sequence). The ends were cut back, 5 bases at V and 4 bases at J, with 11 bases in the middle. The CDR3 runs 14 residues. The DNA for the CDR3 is TGTGCCAGCAGCGAAGAGGACCTTAATGAAAAACTGTTTTTT. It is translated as CASSEEDLNEKLFF. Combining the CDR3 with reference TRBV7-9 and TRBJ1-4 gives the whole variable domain DTGVSQNPRHKITKRGQNVTFRCDPISEHNRLYWYRQTLGQGPEFLTYFQNEAQLEKSRLLSDRFSAERPKGSFSTLEIQRTEQGDSAMYLCASSEEDLNEKLFFGSGTQLSVL.

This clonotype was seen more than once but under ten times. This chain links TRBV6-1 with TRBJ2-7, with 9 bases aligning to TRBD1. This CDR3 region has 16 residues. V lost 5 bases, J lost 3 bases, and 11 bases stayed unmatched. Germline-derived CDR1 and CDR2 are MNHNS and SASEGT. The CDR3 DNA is TGTGCCAGCAGTCGACAGGCTTCGGACAGGGGCTACGAGCAGTACTTC. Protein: CASSRQASDRGYEQYF.

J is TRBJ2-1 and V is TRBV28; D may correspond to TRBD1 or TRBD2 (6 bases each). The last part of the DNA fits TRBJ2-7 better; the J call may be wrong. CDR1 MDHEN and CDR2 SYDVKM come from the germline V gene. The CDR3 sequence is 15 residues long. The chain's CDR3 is CASSLWGGSYNEQYF. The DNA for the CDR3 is TGTGCCAGCAGTTTATGGGGGGGCTCCTACAATGAGCAGTACTTC.

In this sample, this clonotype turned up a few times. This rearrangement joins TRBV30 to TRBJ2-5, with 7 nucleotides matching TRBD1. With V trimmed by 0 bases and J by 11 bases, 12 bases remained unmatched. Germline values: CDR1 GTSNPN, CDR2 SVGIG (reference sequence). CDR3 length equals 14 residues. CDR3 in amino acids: CAWSVLEGAREQYF. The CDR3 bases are TGTGCCTGGAGTGTACTAGAGGGGGCGAGGGAGCAGTACTTC.

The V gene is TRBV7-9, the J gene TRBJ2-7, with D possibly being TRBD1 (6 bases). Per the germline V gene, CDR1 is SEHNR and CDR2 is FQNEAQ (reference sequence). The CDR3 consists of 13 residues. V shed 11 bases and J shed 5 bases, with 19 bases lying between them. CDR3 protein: CAGTATGVHEQYF. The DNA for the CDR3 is TGTGCCGGCACCGCGACAGGCGTCCACGAGCAGTACTTC.

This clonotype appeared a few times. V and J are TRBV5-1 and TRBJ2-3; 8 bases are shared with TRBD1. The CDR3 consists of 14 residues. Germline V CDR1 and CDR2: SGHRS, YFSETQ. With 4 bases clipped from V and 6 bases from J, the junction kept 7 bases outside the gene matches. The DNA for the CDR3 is TGCGCCAGCAGCCCGGGACAGGAGGACGATACGCAGTATTTT. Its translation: CASSPGQEDDTQYF.

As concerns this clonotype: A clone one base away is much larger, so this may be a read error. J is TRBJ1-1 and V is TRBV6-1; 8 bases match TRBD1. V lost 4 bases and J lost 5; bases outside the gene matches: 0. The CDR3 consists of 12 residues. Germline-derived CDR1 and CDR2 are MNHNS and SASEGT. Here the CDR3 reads CASSGQGTEAFF. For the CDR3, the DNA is TGTGCCAGCAGTGGACAGGGGACTGAAGCTTTCTTT.